The TCR beta chain under discussion was sequenced for a study of blood T cell repertoires in COVID-19. Germline CDR1 MNHNS, CDR2 SASEGT. The CDR3 runs to 16 residues. V lost 4 bases to trimming and J lost 8 bases; unmatched junction nucleotides: 9. Some clones are missing from TCRdb's copy, which holds only in-frame ones; the method was immunoSEQ multiplex PCR. The sample has hundreds of thousands of clones; approximately 90% are singletons. The receptor comes from a young woman who had recovered from COVID-19. The sample comprised peripheral blood. The chain carries TRBV6-1 and TRBJ2-1, with 12 bases matching TRBD2. The CDR3 loop reads CASSAPGLAGTDEQFF. The CDR3 DNA reads TGTGCCAGCAGTGCTCCGGGACTAGCGGGTACAGATGAGCAGTTCTTC.